The following is a TCR beta chain sequence with its context. What it binds is not known. The CDR3 covers 14 residues. Germline loops: CDR1 SGHVS, CDR2 FQNEAQ. Trimming cost V 1 base and J 0 bases, with 4 bases left between them. TCRdb reprocessed the PCR reads using MiXCR. The sample contains 20,000 or so clones, approximately 22% of which appear only once. The data are from a study of metastatic and nonmetastatic thyroid tumors. As for the study in general: Comparison of repertoires was carried out across blood and tumor or nodule tissue from malignant and benign thyroid patients. Study-level findings and limits: Versus benign nodules, malignant thyroid tumors reportedly had significantly higher TCR beta diversity, in blood and tumor.

Until they underwent thyroid surgery, no patient had received any treatment. This clonotype was sampled from a female donor with papillary thyroid cancer or a benign thyroid nodule (not recorded which). Some clones in this sample may be carry-over from other donors' samples. The rearrangement links TRBV7-8 to TRBJ1-3; D gene ambiguous. The sequenced material came from adjacent normal tissue. The CDR3 loop reads CASSLGVSGNTIYF. The CDR3 DNA reads as TGTGCCAGCAGCTTAGGGGTCTCTGGAAACACCATATATTTT.